This passage covers 25 T cell receptor beta chains from one sample sequenced in a study of technical replicates of blood from four donors (dated by TCRdb to about 2017). Receptor amplification or capture employed the immunoSEQ multiplex PCR assay. This immuneACCESS table, as held by TCRdb, lists in-frame sequences with V and J called but not all clones. Of the missing ones, under half trace to an unresolved V gene in checked studies; the others have no known cause. This sample comprises roughly 81,000 clones, 65% to 90% of them detected only once. Of the sample, around 5% is held by the ten largest clones. The sequenced sample was PBMCs. These receptors were obtained from a human donor in good health. Some clones in this sample may be carry-over from other donors' samples.

The chain uses TRBV6-1 and TRBJ2-1; 8 nucleotides match TRBD1. Germline V lookup: CDR1 MNHNS, CDR2 SASEGT. With 5 bases clipped from V and 5 bases from J, the junction kept 8 bases outside the gene matches. This CDR3 has 15 residues. This CDR3 is CASSKEGQVNNEQFF. CDR3 in DNA: TGTGCCAGCAGTAAAGAGGGACAGGTAAACAATGAGCAGTTCTTC.

In regard to this clone: The identical CDR3 is also encoded by other nucleotide sequences in the sample. This chain connects TRBV5-1 to TRBJ2-1; TRBD2 might be the D (6 bases). Germline V gives CDR1 SGHRS, CDR2 YFSETQ. V was clipped by 4 bases and J by 4 bases, with 12 bases between them. CDR3 size: 14 residues. The CDR3 nucleotides are TGCGCCAGCAGCGGTAGCGGAGCATACAATGAGCAGTTCTTC. Translating it yields CASSGSGAYNEQFF.

This clone was detected a few times. The CDR3 spells CASSYSGTGVRGNQPQHF. The CDR3 region has the DNA TGTGCCAGCAGCTACTCCGGGACAGGGGTTCGGGGCAATCAGCCCCAGCATTTT. The gene calls are TRBV5-6 and TRBJ1-5; 10 positions match TRBD1. In germline, CDR1 is SGHDT, CDR2 YYEEEE. V was clipped by 3 bases and J by 2 bases; unmatched bases: 11. This CDR3 has 18 residues.

The chain recombines TRBV7-9 with TRBJ2-1; 9 bases map to TRBD2. The CDR3 has 15 residues. Losses at the gene ends were 4 bases for V and 5 bases for J; bases not matched to a gene: 6. Germline values: CDR1 SEHNR, CDR2 FQNEAQ (reference sequence). The CDR3 DNA reads as TGTGCCAGCAGCTCTGTGGCTAGCGGGAACAATGAGCAGTTCTTC. Translation: CASSSVASGNNEQFF.

The rearrangement joins TRBV30 to TRBJ2-5; TRBD2 agrees at 13 bases. V shed 3 bases and J 5 bases; nucleotides not matched to a gene: 15. This CDR3 region has 18 residues. Germline V lookup: CDR1 GTSNPN, CDR2 SVGIG (reference sequence). Written as DNA, the CDR3 is TGTGCCTGGAGCCCATCCCCTCGACTAGCGGGAGGAGGGGAGACCCAGTACTTC. This encodes CAWSPSPRLAGGGETQYF.

The chain joins TRBV29-1 to TRBJ1-5; possible D gene TRBD1, 6 bases. V was cut by 6 bases and J by 6 bases, with 15 bases left in between. The CDR3 sequence is 13 residues long. From germline, CDR1 is SQVTM and CDR2 ANQGSEA. CDR3 residues: CSVSTGSRQPQHF. In nucleotides, the CDR3 is TGCAGCGTATCAACAGGGTCCCGTCAGCCCCAGCATTTT.

The rearrangement uses TRBV7-6 and TRBJ2-5; D perhaps matches TRBD2 (5 bases). The CDR3 has 15 amino acids. The V gene lost 3 bases and the J gene lost 1 base, with 12 bases spanning the gap. The germline V gene has CDR1 SGHVS and CDR2 FNYEAQ. The CDR3 loop is CASSFTGSPQETQYF. The CDR3, as DNA: TGTGCCAGCAGCTTTACGGGGAGCCCCCAAGAGACCCAGTACTTC.

This chain links TRBV7-9 with TRBJ2-7, with 8 bases matching TRBD1. This CDR3 region has 14 residues. The germline gives CDR1 SEHNR, CDR2 FQNEAQ (reference sequence). J lost 7 bases, V lost 1 base, and 6 bases had no gene match. The CDR3 loop reads CASSLVTGGSEQYF. The CDR3 coding sequence is TGTGCCAGCAGCTTAGTAACAGGGGGGAGTGAGCAGTACTTC.

The chain couples TRBV5-6 to TRBJ2-3; no definite D call. This CDR3 has 14 amino acids. The ends were cut back, 1 base at V and 2 bases at J, with 8 bases in the middle. Looked up from germline, CDR1 is SGHDT and CDR2 is YYEEEE. The CDR3 nucleotides read TGTGCCAGCAGCTTGAGGCGGCCCACAGATACGCAGTATTTT. Translation gives CASSLRRPTDTQYF.

The chain employs TRBV29-1 and TRBJ2-7; 9 nucleotides line up with TRBD2. The CDR3 covers 13 residues. The V gene's germline CDR1 is SQVTM and CDR2 ANQGSEA. J gave up 0 bases and V 7 bases, and 4 bases lay outside the gene matches. The CDR3 sequence is CSALRGGSYEQYF. The CDR3 DNA is TGCAGCGCCTTGCGGGGGGGCTCCTACGAGCAGTACTTC.

The chain has TRBV13 and TRBJ2-7; tentative D call: TRBD2 (7 bases). Between the trimmed V and J ends, which lost 6 bases and 4 bases, there was a span of 13 bases. This CDR3 has 13 residues. CDR1 is PRHDT, CDR2 FYEKMQ, per germline (reference sequence). The CDR3 coding sequence is TGTGCCAGCAGTCTGGGGGGGCCTTACGAGCAGTACTTC. Amino acid sequence: CASSLGGPYEQYF. Looking up the rest from reference TRBV13 and TRBJ2-7 gives the full variable domain: AAGVIQSPRHLIKEKRETATLKCYPIPRHDTVYWYQQGPGQDPQFLISFYEKMQSDKGSIPDRFSAQQFSDYHSELNMSSLELGDSALYFCASSLGGPYEQYFGPGTRLTVT.

This chain uses TRBV11-2 with TRBJ1-6; a weak D match, TRBD1 (6 bases). Trimming shortened V by 6 bases and J by 9 bases, and 18 bases separated the two germline ends. From germline, CDR1 is SGHAT and CDR2 FQNNGV. This CDR3 spans 15 amino acids. CDR3 bases: TGTGCCAGCAGTGACGTACAGGGAAAGTTTTCACCCCTCCACTTT. Encoded protein: CASSDVQGKFSPLHF.

This chain links TRBV19 with TRBJ2-3; 9 bases align to TRBD1. V was clipped by 2 bases and J by 5 bases; unmatched bases: 8. This CDR3 is built from 16 residues. Per the germline V gene, CDR1 is LNHDA and CDR2 is SQIVND (reference sequence). The chain's CDR3 is CASSIWGTGRGDTQYF. DNA for the CDR3: TGTGCCAGTAGTATATGGGGGACAGGGAGGGGAGATACGCAGTATTTT. Full variable domain (missing parts from reference TRBV19 and TRBJ2-3): DGGITQSPKYLFRKEGQNVTLSCEQNLNHDAMYWYRQDPGQGLRLIYYSQIVNDFQKGDIAEGYSVSREKKESFPLTVTSAQKNPTAFYLCASSIWGTGRGDTQYFGPGTRLTVL.

V gene TRBV11-2 combines with J gene TRBJ2-1; 7 nucleotides agree with TRBD2. Germline V gene lookup returns CDR1 SGHAT and CDR2 FQNNGV. The CDR3 sequence is 14 residues long. Trimming took 1 base from V and 5 from J; bases not matched to a gene: 2. The CDR3 protein is CASSLGGTNNEQFF. CDR3 DNA: TGTGCCAGCAGCTTAGGGGGGACTAACAATGAGCAGTTCTTC. Together with reference TRBV11-2 and TRBJ2-1, the CDR3 gives the full variable domain: EAGVAQSPRYKIIEKRQSVAFWCNPISGHATLYWYQQILGQGPKLLIQFQNNGVVDDSQLPKDRFSAERLKGVDSTLKIQPAKLEDSAVYLCASSLGGTNNEQFFGPGTRLTVL.

The chain joins TRBV6-5 to TRBJ2-2, with D perhaps matching TRBD1 (6 bases). From germline, CDR1 is MNHEY and CDR2 SVGAGI. Trimming took off 6 bases at V and 6 bases at J, with 14 bases between the two ends. This CDR3 contains 14 residues. The CDR3 is CASRRGQFPGELFF. CDR3 in DNA: TGTGCCAGCAGGCGCGGACAGTTTCCCGGGGAGCTGTTTTTT.

This chain joins TRBV6-5 and TRBJ1-3, with 7 bases matching TRBD1. Germline loops: CDR1 MNHEY, CDR2 SVGAGI. Trimming cost V 6 bases and J 2 bases; bases outside gene matches: 4. CDR3 length equals 14 residues. CDR3 sequence reads: CASRSGGTGNTIYF. The CDR3 region has the DNA TGTGCCAGCAGATCAGGGGGAACTGGAAACACCATATATTTT.

The gene calls are TRBV2 and TRBJ2-6, with D possibly being TRBD1 (5 bases). The germline gives CDR1 SNHLY, CDR2 FYNNEI. The CDR3 runs 16 residues. V was cut by 0 bases and J by 4 bases, with 10 bases left in between. In DNA form, the CDR3 reads TGTGCCAGCAGTGAAGCGGCAGGGCCCGGGGCCAACGTCCTGACTTTC. It translates to CASSEAAGPGANVLTF. The entire variable domain, with the rest obtained from reference TRBV2 and TRBJ2-6, is as follows: EPEVTQTPSHQVTQMGQEVILRCVPISNHLYFYWYRQILGQKVEFLVSFYNNEISEKSEIFDDQFSVERPDGSNFTLKIRSTKLEDSAMYFCASSEAAGPGANVLTFGAGSRLTVL.

Points on this clone: Other DNA sequences of this sample code for an identical CDR3. The chain recombines TRBV5-1 with TRBJ2-1; D perhaps matches TRBD2 (5 bases). CDR1 is SGHRS and CDR2 is YFSETQ in the germline V gene. V was clipped by 3 bases and J by 4 bases, with 11 bases between them. CDR3 length equals 14 residues. Here the CDR3 reads CASSSAGGYNEQFF. CDR3 nucleotide sequence: TGCGCCAGCAGCTCCGCGGGTGGTTACAATGAGCAGTTCTTC. Full variable domain (remainder filled in from reference TRBV5-1 and TRBJ2-1): KAGVTQTPRYLIKTRGQQVTLSCSPISGHRSVSWYQQTPGQGLQFLFEYFSETQRNKGNFPGRFSGRQFSNSRSEMNVSTLELGDSALYLCASSSAGGYNEQFFGPGTRLTVL.

This rearrangement joins TRBV7-2 to TRBJ1-2; no reliable D call. Trimming cost V 1 base and J 0 bases, with 9 bases left between them. This CDR3 has 15 amino acids. Germline V gene data show CDR1 as SGHTA and CDR2 as FQGNSA. The CDR3 is CASSLDPTANYGYTF. The CDR3 DNA sequence: TGTGCCAGCAGCTTAGACCCCACTGCTAACTATGGCTACACCTTC. Complete variable domain (other parts from reference TRBV7-2 and TRBJ1-2): GAGVSQSPSNKVTEKGKDVELRCDPISGHTALYWYRQSLGQGLEFLIYFQGNSAPDKSGLPSDRFSAERTGGSVSTLTIQRTQQEDSAVYLCASSLDPTANYGYTFGSGTRLTVV.

This chain connects TRBV13 to TRBJ1-2; 10 nucleotides match TRBD1. Trimming at V came to 4 bases and at J to 4 bases, leaving 6 bases not matched to a gene. CDR1 PRHDT and CDR2 FYEKMQ come from the germline V gene (reference sequence). The CDR3 is made up of 15 amino acids. DNA for the CDR3: TGTGCCAGCAGCTACGACAGGGGGCGAGGCTATGGCTACACCTTC. Translation gives CASSYDRGRGYGYTF. The full variable domain, completed using reference TRBV13 and TRBJ1-2, is AAGVIQSPRHLIKEKRETATLKCYPIPRHDTVYWYQQGPGQDPQFLISFYEKMQSDKGSIPDRFSAQQFSDYHSELNMSSLELGDSALYFCASSYDRGRGYGYTFGSGTRLTVV.

This chain joins TRBV7-8 and TRBJ1-1, with D possibly TRBD1 on 6 matching bases. This CDR3 has 13 amino acids. Germline lookup yields CDR1 SGHVS and CDR2 FQNEAQ. Trimming took off 5 bases at V and 1 base at J, with 8 bases between the two ends. The DNA of the CDR3 is TGTGCCAGCAGCCCCAGGGGGAACACTGAAGCTTTCTTT. Protein: CASSPRGNTEAFF.

This chain joins TRBV2 and TRBJ2-2, with TRBD2 matching over 9 bases. The germline V gene encodes CDR1 SNHLY and CDR2 FYNNEI. J gave up 4 bases and V 6 bases, and 6 bases lay outside the gene matches. The CDR3 runs to 15 residues. CDR3 DNA: TGTGCCAGCAGCTTAGCGGGAGTAGTCACCGGGGAGCTGTTTTTT. It codes for CASSLAGVVTGELFF.

The genes are TRBV5-1 and TRBJ1-2, with a tentative D call TRBD1 (6 bases). Germline values: CDR1 SGHRS, CDR2 YFSETQ. Between the trimmed V and J ends, which lost 3 bases and 0 bases, there was a span of 9 bases. CDR3 length: 14 amino acids. CDR3 bases: TGCGCCAGCAGCTCCCGGACAGCTAACTATGGCTACACCTTC. It encodes CASSSRTANYGYTF.

J is TRBJ1-1 and V is TRBV7-6; TRBD1 matches at 7 bases. This CDR3 has 13 amino acids. Germline V gives CDR1 SGHVS, CDR2 FNYEAQ. V was clipped by 1 base and J by 8 bases; unmatched bases: 4. The CDR3 protein is CASSLDRGDEAFF. As DNA, the CDR3 is TGTGCCAGCAGCTTAGACAGGGGAGACGAAGCTTTCTTT.

The chain uses TRBV7-3 and TRBJ2-1; D might be TRBD1 (5 bases). The germline V and J ends were trimmed by 5 bases and 5 bases, with 22 bases remaining between them. CDR1 SGHTA and CDR2 FQGTGA come from the germline V gene. The CDR3 consists of 17 residues. CDR3 amino acids: CASSPLVNTRAHNEQFF. CDR3 nucleotides: TGTGCCAGCAGCCCTCTGGTTAACACCAGGGCCCACAATGAGCAGTTCTTC.